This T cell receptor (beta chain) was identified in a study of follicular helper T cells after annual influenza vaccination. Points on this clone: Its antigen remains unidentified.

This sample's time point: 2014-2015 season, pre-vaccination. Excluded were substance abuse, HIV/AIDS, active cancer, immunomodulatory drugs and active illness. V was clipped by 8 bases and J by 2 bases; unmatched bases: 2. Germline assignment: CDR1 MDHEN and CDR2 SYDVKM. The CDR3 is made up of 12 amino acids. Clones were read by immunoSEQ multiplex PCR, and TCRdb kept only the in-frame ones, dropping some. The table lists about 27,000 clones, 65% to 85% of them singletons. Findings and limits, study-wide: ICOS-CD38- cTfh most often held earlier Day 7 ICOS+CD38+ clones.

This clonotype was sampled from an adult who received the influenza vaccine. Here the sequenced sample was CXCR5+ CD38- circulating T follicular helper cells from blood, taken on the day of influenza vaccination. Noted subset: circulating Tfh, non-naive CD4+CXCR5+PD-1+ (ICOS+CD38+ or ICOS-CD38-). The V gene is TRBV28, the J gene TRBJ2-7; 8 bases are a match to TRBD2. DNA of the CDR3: TGTGCCAGCGGCGGGGGGCCCTACGAGCAGTACTTC. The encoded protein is CASGGGPYEQYF.